This passage covers 9 T cell receptor beta chains from one sample sequenced in a study of CXCR3-negative and CXCR3-positive naive CD8 T cells. Study-level points and caveats: Naive CXCR3-positive cells had TRB CDR3s more hydrophobic than those of CXCR3-negative naive cells.

For these TCRs, the target antigens are not known. cDNA libraries for TRB were generated by 5' RACE incorporating UMI labels. TCRdb re-called the 5' RACE reads; one entry per CDR3 protein, DNA not given. The sample holds 150,000 or so distinct CDR3 sequences. The sequencing sample was made of naive CXCR3+ CD8+ T cells from blood. Subset indicated: CD45RO-CCR7+CD27+CD95- naive CD8+ T cells expressing CXCR3 (TNR3+). Source of these receptors: a human donor in good health. Some clones in this sample may be carry-over from other donors' samples.

The chain carries TRBV9 and TRBJ2-5. CDR3 length: 15 residues. CDR1 and CDR2 (germline): SGDLS, YYNGEE. CDR3 amino acids: CASSVGTATQETQYF.

This chain links TRBV28 with TRBJ1-5; TCRdb calls TRBD1, which cannot be checked without DNA. The CDR3 has 15 amino acids. CDR1 is MDHEN and CDR2 is SYDVKM in the germline V gene. Here the CDR3 reads CASSLGQGGNQPQHF.

The chain recombines TRBV4-2 with TRBJ1-5. Germline CDR1 and CDR2: LGHNA and YNFKEQ. There are 14 residues in the CDR3. CDR3 in amino acids: CASSQDWGLQPQHF.

The chain combines TRBV29-1 with TRBJ2-1. CDR3 length: 15 amino acids. The germline V gene encodes CDR1 SQVTM and CDR2 ANQGSEA. The CDR3: CSVEDDRSSYNEQFF.

The chain is built from TRBV5-1 and TRBJ1-1; TCRdb selects TRBD1, and the lack of DNA leaves this call unchecked. The CDR3 extends over 13 amino acids. CDR1 and CDR2 (germline): SGHRS, YFSETQ. This chain's CDR3 is CASSADRGDEAFF.

The J gene is TRBJ1-6, the V gene TRBV4-2; TCRdb indicates TRBD1, and absent DNA this call remains unverified. The germline CDR1 and CDR2 sequences are LGHNA and YNFKEQ. This CDR3 comprises 15 residues. The CDR3: CASSQEWTGDSPLHF.

This chain joins TRBV4-2 and TRBJ1-4; TCRdb returns TRBD1, unconfirmable since there is no DNA. Looked up from germline, CDR1 is LGHNA and CDR2 is YNFKEQ. This CDR3 has 16 residues. CDR3 residues: CASSQDSGRLGEKLFF.

The V call is TRBV7-9, the J call TRBJ2-3; TCRdb's D call, TRBD1, is unchecked because there is no DNA. The CDR3 totals 19 residues. Germline V gene data show CDR1 as SEHNR and CDR2 as FQNEAQ (reference sequence). This CDR3 reads CASSLASGGGARKGDTQYF.

CDR3 sequence reads: CASSKGLAVYSGANVLTF. This chain joins TRBV7-6 and TRBJ2-6; TCRdb lists TRBD2, though no DNA is available to test this call. Germline lookup yields CDR1 SGHVS and CDR2 FNYEAQ. This CDR3 has 18 residues.